This T cell receptor (beta chain) stems from a study of blood T cell repertoires in COVID-19. About the study: In each case, the material was cDNA or gDNA derived from T cells, B-cell-depleted T cells, or PBMCs.

Germline lookup yields CDR1 SGHRS and CDR2 YFSETQ. The junction had 6 bases not matched to a gene; V was cut back by 1 base and J by 3 bases. The CDR3 covers 15 residues. Repertoires were generated with immunoSEQ multiplex PCR, while TCRdb's copy carries only in-frame clones and drops some. Seen here are about 250,000 clones, approximately 86% observed once, and the top ten hold 1.2% to 1.5%. This TCR derives from a man older than 75 with acute or convalescent COVID-19. The V gene is TRBV5-1, the J gene TRBJ2-5; 7 bases fit TRBD1. Sequencing used peripheral blood. The CDR3 DNA is TGCGCCAGCAGCTTGAACCAGGGGGTTAAAGAGACCCAGTACTTC. It is translated as CASSLNQGVKETQYF.